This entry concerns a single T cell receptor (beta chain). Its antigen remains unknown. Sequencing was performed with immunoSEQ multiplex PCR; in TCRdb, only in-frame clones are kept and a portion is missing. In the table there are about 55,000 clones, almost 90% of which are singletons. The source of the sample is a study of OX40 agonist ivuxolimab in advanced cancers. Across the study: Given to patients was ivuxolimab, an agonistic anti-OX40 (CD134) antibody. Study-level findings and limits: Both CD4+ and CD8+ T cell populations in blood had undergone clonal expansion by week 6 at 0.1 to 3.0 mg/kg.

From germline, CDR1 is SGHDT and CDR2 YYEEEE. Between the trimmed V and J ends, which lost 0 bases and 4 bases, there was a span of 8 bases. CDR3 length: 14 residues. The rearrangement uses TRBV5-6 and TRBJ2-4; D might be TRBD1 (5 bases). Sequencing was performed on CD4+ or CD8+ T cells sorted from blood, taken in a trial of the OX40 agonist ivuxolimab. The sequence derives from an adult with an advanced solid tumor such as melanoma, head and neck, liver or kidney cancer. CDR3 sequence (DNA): TGTGCCAGCAGCTTGGGGACACGTAAAAACATTCAGTACTTC. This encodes CASSLGTRKNIQYF. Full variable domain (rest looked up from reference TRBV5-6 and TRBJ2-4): DAGVTQSPTHLIKTRGQQVTLRCSPKSGHDTVSWYQQALGQGPQFIFQYYEEEERQRGNFPDRFSGHQFPNYSSELNVNALLLGDSALYLCASSLGTRKNIQYFGAGTRLSVL.